Listed below are T cell receptor beta chains from one sample, sequenced in a study of CD8+ T cells in alopecia areata. TCRdb keeps only in-frame clones here, not all; method: immunoSEQ multiplex PCR. Of about 160,000 clones detected, around three fifths appear once; the ten largest clones hold roughly 0.99%. Sequencing used CD4+ T cells sorted from blood, obtained at week 4, from a patient treated with tofacitinib. Receptors originate from a human donor with alopecia areata. The CDR3 runs from the conserved cysteine through the conserved F or W. A D gene is named only where the DNA matches it firmly. Clone size is given for some rows only: seen once, a few or many times, or a class if the clone is expanded.

j_gene | v_gene | d_gene | abundance | CDR3aa | CDR3nt
TRBJ2-7 | TRBV2 | . | . | CASSVTVLGEQYF | TGTGCCAGCAGTGTCACAGTCTTGGGCGAGCAGTACTTC
TRBJ1-6 | TRBV7-8 | . | . | CASSQDRILGSPLHF | TGTGCCAGCAGCCAAGACAGGATTTTAGGATCACCCCTCCACTTT
TRBJ1-2 | TRBV6-5 | TRBD1 | . | CASSLQGAYGYTF | TGTGCCAGCAGCCTACAGGGGGCCTATGGCTACACCTTC
TRBJ1-1 | TRBV30 | TRBD1 | . | CAWGTVNTEAFF | TGTGCCTGGGGGACAGTTAACACTGAAGCTTTCTTT
TRBJ1-1 | TRBV5-1 | . | . | CASSLPLGGSMNTEAFF | TGCGCCAGCAGCTTACCTCTGGGGGGTTCCATGAACACTGAAGCTTTCTTT
TRBJ2-5 | TRBV29-1 | TRBD2 | . | CSVGRLRGARETQYF | TGCAGCGTCGGGCGGTTGCGGGGGGCCCGGGAGACCCAGTACTTC
TRBJ1-6 | TRBV4-1 | . | few | CASSQDLTHPLHF | TGCGCCAGCAGCCAAGATCTGACCCATCCCCTCCACTTT
TRBJ1-1 | TRBV6-6 | . | . | CASSTQGFGTEAFF | TGTGCCAGCAGTACACAGGGATTCGGCACTGAAGCTTTCTTT
TRBJ1-4 | TRBV29-1 | . | . | CSVVRMSTNEKLFF | TGCAGCGTAGTCAGGATGTCAACTAATGAAAAACTGTTTTTT
TRBJ2-3 | TRBV2 | . | . | CASSELGAISDTQYF | TGTGCCAGCAGTGAACTGGGGGCGATCTCAGATACGCAGTATTTT
TRBJ2-5 | TRBV7-9 | . | . | CASSFGLAQETQYF | TGTGCCAGCAGCTTTGGCCTAGCTCAAGAGACCCAGTACTTC
TRBJ2-5 | TRBV29-1 | TRBD1 | . | CSVDPGGETQYF | TGCAGCGTTGATCCAGGGGGAGAGACCCAGTACTTC
TRBJ1-2 | TRBV29-1 | . | . | CSVEAGAGYGYTF | TGCAGCGTTGAAGCGGGCGCGGGCTATGGCTACACCTTC
TRBJ2-3 | TRBV29-1 | . | few | CSVEGGTDTQYF | TGCAGCGTTGAAGGAGGCACAGATACGCAGTATTTT
TRBJ2-3 | TRBV10-3 | . | . | CAISQSVPHSTDTQYF | TGTGCCATCAGTCAAAGTGTTCCCCACAGCACAGATACGCAGTATTTT
TRBJ1-2 | TRBV29-1 | . | . | CSVDATGYTF | TGCAGCGTTGATGCCACTGGCTACACCTTC
TRBJ1-6 | TRBV5-4 | . | few | CASSLESNSPLHF | TGTGCCAGCAGCTTGGAGAGCAATTCACCCCTCCACTTT
TRBJ1-2 | TRBV29-1 | . | . | CSVEGTDGYTF | TGCAGCGTTGAAGGGACGGATGGCTACACCTTC